Below, 18 T cell receptor beta chains from the same sample are listed, as sequenced in a study of blood T cell repertoires in COVID-19. The data were produced by immunoSEQ multiplex PCR, yet TCRdb's version contains in-frame clones alone and is incomplete. The table shows some 90,000 clones, with around 85% occurring only once. The sample taken for sequencing was peripheral blood. These receptors were collected from a man aged 55 to 69 with acute or convalescent COVID-19.

The chain recombines TRBV2 with TRBJ2-7, with 10 bases matching TRBD2. The germline gives CDR1 SNHLY, CDR2 FYNNEI. The V and J ends lost 4 bases and 3 bases, in that order; junction bases with no gene match: 6. This CDR3 is 15 amino acids long. CDR3 sequence: CASSVELAGFYEQYF. CDR3 sequence (DNA): TGTGCCAGCAGTGTTGAACTAGCGGGGTTCTACGAGCAGTACTTC.

CDR3 coding DNA: TGTGCCAGCAGCTTACTTGGAAACACCATATATTTT. Amino acids: CASSLLGNTIYF. The rearrangement uses TRBV5-6 and TRBJ1-3; D not certain. This CDR3 region has 12 residues. Germline V gene data show CDR1 as SGHDT and CDR2 as YYEEEE. With 2 bases removed from V and 3 bases from J, the gap between germline ends came to 3 bases.

This clone was observed a single time. The gene calls are TRBV7-2 and TRBJ1-2; TRBD1 agrees at 8 bases. The CDR3 consists of 14 residues. Germline CDR1 SGHTA, CDR2 FQGNSA. J was trimmed by 4 bases and V by 4 bases; bases with no gene match: 5. The CDR3 region is CASSSAGTGYGYTF. DNA for the CDR3: TGTGCCAGCAGCTCAGCCGGGACAGGCTATGGCTACACCTTC.

The V call is TRBV6-2 or TRBV6-3, the J call TRBJ2-7; weak D call: TRBD2 (5 bases). The germline gives CDR1 MNHEY, CDR2 SVGEGT. V was clipped by 1 base and J by 6 bases, with 13 bases between them. The CDR3 length is 14 residues. Written as DNA, the CDR3 is TGTGCCAGCAGTTACTATTCGGGATCGGCCGAGCAGTACTTC. Translating gives CASSYYSGSAEQYF.

The V and J genes are TRBV27 and TRBJ2-5, with 9 bases fitting TRBD2. The V and J ends lost 5 bases and 5 bases, in that order; junction bases with no gene match: 9. The germline gives CDR1 MNHEY, CDR2 SMNVEV (reference sequence). This CDR3 has 15 residues. The CDR3 sequence: CASSPRLAETETQYF. For the CDR3, the DNA is TGTGCCAGCAGTCCAAGACTAGCGGAGACCGAGACCCAGTACTTC.

This chain links TRBV30 with TRBJ1-5, with 7 bases matching TRBD1. V lost 1 base and J lost 4; bases outside the gene matches: 1. CDR1 and CDR2 from the germline V gene are GTSNPN and SVGIG (reference sequence). The CDR3 has 13 residues. CDR3 coding DNA: TGTGCCTGGAGTGCAGGGGGAAATCAGCCCCAGCATTTT. Translating it yields CAWSAGGNQPQHF.

As to this clone: Germline is not matched at one junction end, which may reflect a read error. The J gene is TRBJ1-1, the V gene TRBV14, with unresolved D. CDR1 SGHDN and CDR2 FVKESK come from the germline V gene. This CDR3 contains 11 residues. As DNA, the CDR3 is TGTGCCAGCAGCCAAGATACTGGAGCTTTCTTT. It codes for CASSQDTGAFF.

V usage is TRBV6-6 and J usage is TRBJ2-5, with D maybe TRBD2 (6 bases). V lost 5 bases and J lost 5, with 21 bases in between. The CDR3 sequence is 16 residues long. CDR1 is MNHNY and CDR2 is SVGAGI in the germline V gene (reference sequence). The CDR3 protein is CASSKIPGLVEETQYF. CDR3 DNA: TGTGCCAGCAGTAAAATTCCGGGACTGGTCGAGGAGACCCAGTACTTC.

V gene TRBV7-9 combines with J gene TRBJ2-7; TRBD2 matches at 9 bases. Germline V gene sequence: CDR1 SEHNR, CDR2 FQNEAQ (reference sequence). The V segment lost 8 bases and the J segment 2 bases; nucleotides outside the gene matches: 7. The CDR3 consists of 14 residues. For the CDR3, the DNA is TGTGCCAGCCAGGTAGCGGGAGAGACCTACGAGCAGTACTTC. Its translation: CASQVAGETYEQYF.

The chain has TRBV19 and TRBJ1-2, with 8 nucleotides matching TRBD1. This CDR3 contains 13 residues. Germline-derived CDR1 and CDR2 are LNHDA and SQIVND (reference sequence). V shed 10 bases, J shed 7 bases, and the junction held 11 bases outside the gene matches. The CDR3 sequence: CATSSGQGFGYTF. The CDR3 region has the DNA TGTGCCACCTCCAGTGGACAGGGTTTTGGCTACACCTTC.

The count of this clone is one. V gene TRBV6-6 combines with J gene TRBJ2-7; perhaps TRBD1 as D (6 bases). Trimming took off 7 bases at V and 3 bases at J, with 16 bases between the two ends. Germline assignment: CDR1 MNHNY and CDR2 SVGAGI (reference sequence). The CDR3 sequence is 14 residues long. The DNA for the CDR3 is TGTGCCAGCAAGGTCCAGGGGTCGTTCTACGAGCAGTACTTC. Encoded protein: CASKVQGSFYEQYF.

This clone has only a few counts. The chain recombines TRBV5-4 with TRBJ1-5; tentatively, D is TRBD1 (5 bases). The germline gives CDR1 SGHNT, CDR2 YYREEE (reference sequence). The CDR3 consists of 15 residues. Trimming took 0 bases from V and 7 from J, leaving 14 bases between them. The DNA of the CDR3 is TGTGCCAGCAGCTTGGGTGGCGGGGCTTCCCAGCCCCAGCATTTT. Residues: CASSLGGGASQPQHF.

J is TRBJ1-6 and V is TRBV18; the D is unclear. The V end was cut by 2 bases, the J end by 7 bases, with 12 bases between. The CDR3 contains 15 residues. The germline V gene has CDR1 KGHSH and CDR2 LQKENI. The CDR3 is CASSPSGIGNSPLHF. The DNA of the CDR3 is TGTGCCAGCTCACCATCAGGTATCGGCAATTCACCCCTCCACTTT.

This chain joins TRBV10-1 and TRBJ2-5; 8 positions match TRBD1. This CDR3 spans 15 amino acids. V was pared by 3 bases and J by 5 bases, with 8 bases of the junction left unmatched. CDR1 is WNHNN, CDR2 SYGVQD, per germline (reference sequence). The CDR3 DNA reads TGCGCCAGCAGTGACGGCACAGGGGGTTACGAGACCCAGTACTTC. It yields the protein CASSDGTGGYETQYF.

The chain combines TRBV11-2 with TRBJ1-1; D gene uncertain. Germline CDR1 SGHAT, CDR2 FQNNGV. The length of the CDR3 is 12 residues. V gave up 3 bases and J gave up 3 bases, with 5 bases separating them. CDR3 DNA: TGTGCCAGCAGCTTCACAGACACTGAAGCTTTCTTT. Protein sequence: CASSFTDTEAFF.

There are many counts of this clone. The chain employs TRBV10-3 and TRBJ2-5, with 9 bases that match TRBD1. The CDR3 totals 14 residues. Trimming at V came to 3 bases and at J to 3 bases, leaving 2 bases not matched to a gene. CDR1 is ENHRY and CDR2 is SYGVKD in the germline V gene. CDR3 residues: CAISDWTGEETQYF. CDR3 nucleotide sequence: TGTGCCATCAGTGACTGGACAGGGGAAGAGACCCAGTACTTC.

The rearrangement uses TRBV6-2 or TRBV6-3 and TRBJ1-1; a possible D gene is TRBD1 (5 bases). The CDR3 has 13 amino acids. V lost 0 bases and J 5 bases, leaving 7 bases between the germline ends. The V gene's germline CDR1 is MNHEY and CDR2 SVGEGT. The CDR3 loop is CASSYSTATEAFF. The CDR3 nucleotides are TGTGCCAGCAGTTACTCGACAGCTACTGAAGCTTTCTTT.

This chain's CDR3 is CASRGQGDSYEQYF. In nucleotides, the CDR3 is TGCGCCAGCAGGGGTCAGGGTGACTCCTACGAGCAGTACTTC. V is TRBV10-2 and J is TRBJ2-7, with D possibly TRBD1 on 5 matching bases. Deletions cut 6 bases from V and 0 bases from J, with 12 bases between. The CDR3 extends over 14 amino acids. Germline V lookup: CDR1 WSHSY, CDR2 SAAADI.